This T cell receptor (beta chain) was sequenced in a study of control samples from healthy donors and cancer patients. In this sample, this clone turned up once. The CDR3 totals 13 residues. Germline CDR1 and CDR2: SGDLS and YYNGEE. The V segment lost 4 bases and the J segment 7 bases; nucleotides outside the gene matches: 8. Only in-frame clones appear in the TCRdb table, and some are missing; sequencing was by immunoSEQ multiplex PCR. The sample contains 150,000 to 200,000 clones, around 90% of which appear only once. The receptor's source is a woman aged 45 to 65 in good health. The material sequenced was blood. V and J are TRBV9 and TRBJ2-7, with 7 bases that match TRBD1. This CDR3 reads CASSPVSGGEQYF. DNA of the CDR3: TGTGCCAGCAGCCCAGTCTCAGGGGGAGAGCAGTACTTC.